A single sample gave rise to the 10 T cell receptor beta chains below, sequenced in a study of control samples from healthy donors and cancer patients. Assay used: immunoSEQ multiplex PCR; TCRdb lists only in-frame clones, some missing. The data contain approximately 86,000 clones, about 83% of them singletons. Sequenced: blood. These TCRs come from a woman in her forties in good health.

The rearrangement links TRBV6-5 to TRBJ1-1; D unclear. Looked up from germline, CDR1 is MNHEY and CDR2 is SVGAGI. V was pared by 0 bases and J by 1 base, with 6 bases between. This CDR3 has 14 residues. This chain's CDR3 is CASSYSLQNTEAFF. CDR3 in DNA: TGTGCCAGCAGTTACTCACTTCAGAACACTGAAGCTTTCTTT.

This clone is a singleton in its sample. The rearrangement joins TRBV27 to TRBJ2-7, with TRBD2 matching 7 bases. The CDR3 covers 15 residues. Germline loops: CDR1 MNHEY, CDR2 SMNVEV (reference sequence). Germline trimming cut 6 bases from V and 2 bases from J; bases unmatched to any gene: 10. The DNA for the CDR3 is TGTGCCAGCAGCCCCCGGGGGGATCCTCCCTACGAGCAGTACTTC. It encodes CASSPRGDPPYEQYF.

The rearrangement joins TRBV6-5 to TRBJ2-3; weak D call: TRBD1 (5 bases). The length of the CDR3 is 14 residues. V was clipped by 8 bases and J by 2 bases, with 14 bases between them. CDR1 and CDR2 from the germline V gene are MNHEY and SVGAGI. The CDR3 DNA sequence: TGTGCCAGCTGCCCACAGGTTTTCACAGATACGCAGTATTTT. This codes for CASCPQVFTDTQYF.

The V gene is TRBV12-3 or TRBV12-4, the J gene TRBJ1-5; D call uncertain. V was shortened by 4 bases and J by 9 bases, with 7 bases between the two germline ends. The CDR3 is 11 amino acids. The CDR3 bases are TGTGCCAGCAGTTCCGGGAGGCCCCAGCATTTT. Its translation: CASSSGRPQHF.

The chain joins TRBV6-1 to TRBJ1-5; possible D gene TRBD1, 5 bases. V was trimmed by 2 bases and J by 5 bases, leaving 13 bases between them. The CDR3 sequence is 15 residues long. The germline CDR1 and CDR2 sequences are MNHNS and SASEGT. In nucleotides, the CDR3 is TGTGCCAGCAGTGAATATGGGACGGGAGATCAGCCCCAGCATTTT. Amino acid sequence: CASSEYGTGDQPQHF.

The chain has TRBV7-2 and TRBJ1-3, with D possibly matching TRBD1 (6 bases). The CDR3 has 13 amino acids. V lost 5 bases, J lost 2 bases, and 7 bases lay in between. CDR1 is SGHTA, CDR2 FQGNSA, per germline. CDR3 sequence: CASSGGPGNTIYF. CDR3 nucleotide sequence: TGTGCCAGCAGCGGGGGGCCTGGAAACACCATATATTTT.

This CDR3 reads CASSPSTDTQYF. The CDR3 DNA follows: TGCGCCAGCAGTCCTAGCACAGATACGCAGTATTTT. The chain combines TRBV10-1 with TRBJ2-3; D gene unclear. The CDR3 extends over 12 amino acids. CDR1 is WNHNN, CDR2 SYGVQD, per germline (reference sequence). Trimming pared 5 bases from V and 0 bases from J, leaving 3 bases between.

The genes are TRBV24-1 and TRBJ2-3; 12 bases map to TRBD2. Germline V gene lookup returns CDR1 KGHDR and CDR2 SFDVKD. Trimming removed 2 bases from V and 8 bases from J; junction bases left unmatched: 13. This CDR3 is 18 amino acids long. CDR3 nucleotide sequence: TGTGCCACCAGTGATTCCCGACTAGCGGGGGCCGGCCAAGCTACGCAGTATTTT. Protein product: CATSDSRLAGAGQATQYF.

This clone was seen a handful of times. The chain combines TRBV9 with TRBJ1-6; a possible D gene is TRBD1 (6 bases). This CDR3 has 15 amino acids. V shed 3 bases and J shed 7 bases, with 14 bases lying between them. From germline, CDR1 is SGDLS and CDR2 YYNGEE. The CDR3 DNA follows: TGTGCCAGCAGCGGCCAACAGGGAAGCAATTCACCCCTCCACTTT. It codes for CASSGQQGSNSPLHF.

The CDR3 nucleotides read TGTGCCAGCAGCGCTCCTAGCGACCATACGCAGTATTTT. Translation gives CASSAPSDHTQYF. V is TRBV7-6 and J is TRBJ2-3, with a possible D match to TRBD2 (6 bases). CDR3 length equals 13 residues. Trimming removed 5 bases at V and 7 bases at J, with 13 bases between. Germline CDR1 SGHVS, CDR2 FNYEAQ.